This T cell receptor beta chain is drawn from a study of cytotoxic CD8 clonotypes in ibrutinib-treated CLL. V lost 1 base and J 0 bases, leaving 6 bases between the germline ends. From germline, CDR1 is SGHVS and CDR2 FNYEAQ. The CDR3 has 14 amino acids. Study-wide results and limits: Clonality increased at ibrutinib response and stayed stable in sustained remission. At progression, however, it fell back toward baseline.

This clone came up a few times. Its antigen is undetermined. Clones were read by immunoSEQ multiplex PCR, and TCRdb kept only the in-frame ones, dropping some. The sample contains some 310,000 clones, around four fifths of which appear only once. The receptor was isolated from a human donor with chronic lymphocytic leukemia. J is TRBJ1-2 and V is TRBV7-6; D uncertain. The sample in question was PBMCs, obtained before ibrutinib treatment. The CDR3, as DNA: TGTGCCAGCAGCTTAGACGTGGCTAACTATGGCTACACCTTC. It translates to CASSLDVANYGYTF.